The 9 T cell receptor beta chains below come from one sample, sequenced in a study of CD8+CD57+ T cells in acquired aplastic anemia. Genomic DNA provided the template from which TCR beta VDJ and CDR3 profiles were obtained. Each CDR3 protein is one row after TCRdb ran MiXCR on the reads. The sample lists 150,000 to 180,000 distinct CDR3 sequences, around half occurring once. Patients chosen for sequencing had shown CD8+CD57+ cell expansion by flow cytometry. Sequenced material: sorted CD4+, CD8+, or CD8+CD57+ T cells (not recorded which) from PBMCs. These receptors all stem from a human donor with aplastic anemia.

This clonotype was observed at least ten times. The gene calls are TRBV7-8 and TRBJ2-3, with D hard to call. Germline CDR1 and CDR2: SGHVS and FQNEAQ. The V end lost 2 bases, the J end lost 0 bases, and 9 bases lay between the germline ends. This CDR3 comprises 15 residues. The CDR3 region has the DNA TGTGCCAGCAGCTTACGGGTCCCAAGCACAGATACGCAGTATTTT. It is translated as CASSLRVPSTDTQYF.

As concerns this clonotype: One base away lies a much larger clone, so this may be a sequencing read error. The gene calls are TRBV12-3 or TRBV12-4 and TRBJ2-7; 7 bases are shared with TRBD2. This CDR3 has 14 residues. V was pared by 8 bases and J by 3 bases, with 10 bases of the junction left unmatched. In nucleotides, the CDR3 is TGTGCCAGCGGACCAGACGGGGGGAGCTACGAGCAGTACTTC. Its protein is CASGPDGGSYEQYF.

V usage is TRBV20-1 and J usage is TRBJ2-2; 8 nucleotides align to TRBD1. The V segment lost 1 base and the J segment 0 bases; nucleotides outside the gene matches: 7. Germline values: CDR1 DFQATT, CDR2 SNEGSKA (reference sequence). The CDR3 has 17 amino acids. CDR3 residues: CSARVPGQASNTGELFF. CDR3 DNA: TGCAGTGCTAGAGTCCCGGGACAGGCCTCGAACACCGGGGAGCTGTTTTTT.

The CDR3 here is CASSLAHTSRDTQYF. DNA of the CDR3: TGTGCCAGCAGCTTAGCGCATACTAGCCGAGATACGCAGTATTTT. The chain employs TRBV7-6 and TRBJ2-3, with D possibly matching TRBD2 (6 bases). This CDR3 has 15 amino acids. The V gene lost 0 bases and the J gene lost 5 bases, with 12 bases spanning the gap. Per the germline V gene, CDR1 is SGHVS and CDR2 is FNYEAQ.

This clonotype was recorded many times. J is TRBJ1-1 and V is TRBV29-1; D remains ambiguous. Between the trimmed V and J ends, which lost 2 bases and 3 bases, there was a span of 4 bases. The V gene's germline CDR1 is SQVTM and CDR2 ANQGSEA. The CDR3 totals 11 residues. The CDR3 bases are TGCAGCGTTGAACTCCACACTGAAGCTTTCTTT. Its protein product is CSVELHTEAFF.

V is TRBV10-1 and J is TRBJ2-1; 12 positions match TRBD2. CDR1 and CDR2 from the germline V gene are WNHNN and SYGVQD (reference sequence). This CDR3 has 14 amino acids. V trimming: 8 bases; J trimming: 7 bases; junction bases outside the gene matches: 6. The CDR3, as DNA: TGCGCCAGCCCCGGACTAGCGGGGTTAAATGAGCAGTTCTTC. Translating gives CASPGLAGLNEQFF.

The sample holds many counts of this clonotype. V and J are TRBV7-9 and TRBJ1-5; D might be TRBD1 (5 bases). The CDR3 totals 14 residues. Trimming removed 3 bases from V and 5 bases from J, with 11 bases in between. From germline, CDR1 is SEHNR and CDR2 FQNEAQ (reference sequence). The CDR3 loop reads CASSLSGGDQPQHF. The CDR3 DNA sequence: TGTGCCAGCAGCTTGAGTGGGGGTGATCAGCCCCAGCATTTT.

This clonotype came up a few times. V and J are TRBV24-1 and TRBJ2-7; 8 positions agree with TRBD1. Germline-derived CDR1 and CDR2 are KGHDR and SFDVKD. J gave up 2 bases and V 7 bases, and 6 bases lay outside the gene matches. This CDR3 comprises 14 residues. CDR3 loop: CATSPGQDPYEQYF. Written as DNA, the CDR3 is TGTGCCACCAGCCCGGGACAGGACCCCTACGAGCAGTACTTC.

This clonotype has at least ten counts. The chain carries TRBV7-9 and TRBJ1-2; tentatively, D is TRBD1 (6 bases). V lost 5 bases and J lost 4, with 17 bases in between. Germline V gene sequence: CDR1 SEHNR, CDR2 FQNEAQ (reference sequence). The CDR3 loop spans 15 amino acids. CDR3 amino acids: CASSPVGGGPYGYTF. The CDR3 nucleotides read TGTGCCAGCAGCCCCGTAGGGGGGGGGCCCTATGGCTACACCTTC. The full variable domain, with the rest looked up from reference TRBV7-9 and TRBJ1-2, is DTGVSQNPRHKITKRGQNVTFRCDPISEHNRLYWYRQTLGQGPEFLTYFQNEAQLEKSRLLSDRFSAERPKGSFSTLEIQRTEQGDSAMYLCASSPVGGGPYGYTFGSGTRLTVV.